This TCR beta chain was identified during a study of CD8+CD57+ T cells in acquired aplastic anemia. Regarding the study as a whole: Any difference that existed in CD8+ Simpson's diversity between patients and controls was not significant. Patients shared 25 to 35 CD8+ CDR3 sequences with controls.

The CDR3 contains 13 residues. Unmatched junction bases numbered 4, after V lost 6 bases and J lost 0 bases. CDR1 is DFQATT, CDR2 SNEGSKA, per germline (reference sequence). The table lists this clonotype with many counts. The antigen is not known. Profiles of TCR beta VDJ and CDR3 were generated from a genomic DNA template. TCRdb re-derived calls from the reads in MiXCR, one entry per CDR3 protein. The sample lists 150,000 to 200,000 distinct CDR3 sequences, just under 45% occurring once. This clonotype was sampled from a human donor in good health. What was sequenced was sorted CD4+, CD8+, or CD8+CD57+ T cells (not recorded which) from PBMCs. This chain uses TRBV20-1 with TRBJ2-7, with TRBD2 matching 8 bases. This CDR3 reads CSAIAGHSYEQYF. CDR3 DNA: TGCAGTGCCATAGCGGGGCACTCCTACGAGCAGTACTTC.